This is a list of T cell receptor beta chains from one sample in a study of cytomegalovirus exposure and HLA in healthy donors. TCRdb's copy holds only in-frame clones and misses some; the assay was immunoSEQ multiplex PCR. This table has about 120,000 clones, approximately 90% appearing once. The sequenced sample consisted of PBMCs. The source is a woman younger than 45 in good health and CMV-seropositive. Both conserved end residues are part of each CDR3. The D gene is left open where the match is weak. The size field is filled for only some rows; it gives once, few, many or a size class.

D gene,J gene,V gene,clone size,CDR3 protein,CDR3 DNA
TRBD2,TRBJ2-1,TRBV5-6,NA,CASSHRTSGGWYSYNEQFF,TGTGCCAGCAGCCACAGGACTAGCGGGGGGTGGTATTCCTACAATGAGCAGTTCTTC
TRBD1,TRBJ2-7,TRBV7-9,few,CASSLGDRVAYEQYF,TGTGCCAGCAGCTTAGGGGACAGGGTGGCGTACGAGCAGTACTTC
NA,TRBJ2-7,TRBV6-6,NA,CASSYLRRLGEQYF,TGTGCCAGCAGTTACCTACGACGTCTAGGCGAGCAGTACTTC
NA,TRBJ2-1,TRBV30,NA,CAWSEGVYNEQFF,TGTGCCTGGAGTGAAGGGGTCTACAATGAGCAGTTCTTC
TRBD1,TRBJ1-2,TRBV6-5,NA,CASSQVRDSPYGYTF,TGTGCCAGCAGCCAAGTCCGGGACAGCCCCTATGGCTACACCTTC
NA,TRBJ1-1,TRBV4-1,NA,CASSQDRARTEAFF,TGCGCCAGCAGCCAAGACAGGGCTCGGACTGAAGCTTTCTTT
NA,TRBJ2-5,TRBV7-9,NA,CASSLAPQETQYF,TGTGCCAGCAGCTTGGCTCCCCAAGAGACCCAGTACTTC
NA,TRBJ1-3,TRBV25-1,NA,CASSGGFSGNTIYF,TGTGCCAGCAGTGGAGGGTTCTCTGGAAACACCATATATTTT
NA,TRBJ2-2,TRBV19,NA,CASSTLKKQGTTGELFF,TGTGCCAGTAGTACTCTAAAGAAACAGGGCACAACCGGGGAGCTGTTTTTT
NA,TRBJ2-2,TRBV5-8,NA,CASSTNTGELFF,TGTGCCAGCAGCACAAACACCGGGGAGCTGTTTTTT
NA,TRBJ1-1,TRBV5-5,NA,CASSPRGNTEAFF,TGTGCCAGCTCACCCCGGGGGAACACTGAAGCTTTCTTT
TRBD1,TRBJ1-2,TRBV2,NA,CASSESRTGGSGYTF,TGTGCCAGCAGTGAGAGTAGGACAGGGGGAAGTGGCTACACCTTC
TRBD2,TRBJ2-7,TRBV9,NA,CASSVGSGETYEQYF,TGTGCCAGCAGCGTAGGAAGCGGGGAAACCTACGAGCAGTACTTC
TRBD1,TRBJ1-4,TRBV4-3,NA,CASSQLTGSNEKLFF,TGCGCCAGCAGCCAGCTGACAGGGTCGAATGAAAAACTGTTTTTT
NA,TRBJ2-2,TRBV6-1,few,CASSESWRELFF,TGTGCCAGCAGTGAATCCTGGCGGGAGCTGTTTTTT
NA,TRBJ1-2,TRBV15,NA,CATSHLRGAGGYTF,TGTGCCACCAGCCATCTCAGGGGCGCAGGAGGCTACACCTTC
NA,TRBJ1-4,TRBV19,NA,CASRGLREKLFF,TGTGCCAGTCGGGGACTCCGGGAAAAACTGTTTTTT
NA,TRBJ1-1,TRBV27,NA,CASSREEESEAFF,TGTGCCAGCAGTCGCGAGGAAGAGTCTGAAGCTTTCTTT
TRBD2,TRBJ2-3,TRBV7-9,NA,CASSSGLAGGHTDTQYF,TGTGCCAGCAGCTCCGGACTAGCGGGGGGGCACACAGATACGCAGTATTTT
TRBD1,TRBJ2-1,TRBV14,NA,CASSPFTGTGAYNEQFF,TGTGCCAGCAGCCCATTTACCGGGACAGGGGCCTACAATGAGCAGTTCTTC
NA,TRBJ2-7,TRBV7-9,NA,CASSTVGRGYEQYF,TGTGCCAGCAGCACGGTGGGCCGGGGCTACGAGCAGTACTTC